This T cell receptor (beta chain) was retrieved from a study of synovial regulatory T cells in juvenile arthritis. Notes on the study in general: Across patients, iaTreg TCR repertoires were mostly private, partly shared with synovial Teff and blood CPL.

Germline lookup yields CDR1 LNHDA and CDR2 SQIVND (reference sequence). The CDR3 extends over 14 amino acids. A DNA sequence was not provided. About this clone itself: The antigen remains undetermined.

Only in-frame clones appear in the TCRdb table, and some are missing; sequencing was by immunoSEQ multiplex PCR. The table counts 9,000 to 10,000 clones; 0.9% to 1.4% lies in the top ten. The receptor comes from a donor aged 2 to 35 with juvenile idiopathic arthritis. The J gene is TRBJ1-1, the V gene TRBV19. Sequenced input: Treg cells from blood. Subset specified: remaining (HLA-DR-negative) circulating blood Treg cells. The CDR3 loop reads CASRSRGGNTEAFF.